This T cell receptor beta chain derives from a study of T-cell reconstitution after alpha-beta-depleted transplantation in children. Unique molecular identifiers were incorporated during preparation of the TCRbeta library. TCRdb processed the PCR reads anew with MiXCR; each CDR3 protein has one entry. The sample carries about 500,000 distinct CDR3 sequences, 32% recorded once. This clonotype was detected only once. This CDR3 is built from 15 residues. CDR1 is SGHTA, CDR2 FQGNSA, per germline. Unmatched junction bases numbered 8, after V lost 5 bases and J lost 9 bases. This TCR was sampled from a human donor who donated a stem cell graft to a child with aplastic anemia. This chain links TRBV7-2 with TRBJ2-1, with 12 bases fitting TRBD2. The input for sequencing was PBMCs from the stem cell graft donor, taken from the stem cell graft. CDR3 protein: CASSTRLAGVSEQFF. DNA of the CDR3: TGTGCCAGCAGCACCCGACTAGCGGGAGTTAGTGAGCAGTTCTTC.